The entry below describes one T cell receptor beta chain. Its target is unknown. The CDR3 runs to 14 residues. Germline V lookup: CDR1 SGDLS, CDR2 YYNGEE. V was pared by 3 bases and J by 5 bases, with 6 bases of the junction left unmatched. The data belong to a study of shared clonotypes between healthy human individuals. Cells designated naive CD8 were CD45RO-negative and were positively selected for CCR7, with terminally differentiated effector memory CD45RA+ cells excluded. Findings and limits, study-wide: Against clonotypes common to all four donors, non-shared ones had lower generation probabilities.

Clones were read by immunoSEQ multiplex PCR, and TCRdb kept only the in-frame ones, dropping some. Among some 2.1 million clones listed, around 93% were seen once. This clonotype originated in a young man in good health. Some clones in this sample may be carry-over from other donors' samples. V is TRBV9 and J is TRBJ2-7, with 9 bases that match TRBD1. Sequenced material: naive CD8+ T cells from PBMCs. CDR3 nucleotides: TGTGCCAGCAGCGGGTCGGGACAGGGTAACGAGCAGTACTTC. It encodes CASSGSGQGNEQYF.